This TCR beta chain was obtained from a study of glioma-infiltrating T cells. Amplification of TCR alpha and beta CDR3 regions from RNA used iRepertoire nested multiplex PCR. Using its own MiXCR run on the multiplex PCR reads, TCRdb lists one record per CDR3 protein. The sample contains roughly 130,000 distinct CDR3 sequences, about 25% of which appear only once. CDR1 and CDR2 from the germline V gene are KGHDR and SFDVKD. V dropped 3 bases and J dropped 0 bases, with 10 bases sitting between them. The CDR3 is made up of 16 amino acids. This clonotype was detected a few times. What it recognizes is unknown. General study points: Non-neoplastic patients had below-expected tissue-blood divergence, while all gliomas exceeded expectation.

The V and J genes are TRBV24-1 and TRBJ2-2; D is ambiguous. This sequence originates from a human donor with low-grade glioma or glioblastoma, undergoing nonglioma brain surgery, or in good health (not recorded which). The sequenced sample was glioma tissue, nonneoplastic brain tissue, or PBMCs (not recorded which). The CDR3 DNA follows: TGTGCCACCAGTGATCCAGAGCCCTCGAACACCGGGGAGCTGTTTTTT. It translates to CATSDPEPSNTGELFF.